This entry lists 18 T cell receptor beta chains sequenced from one sample in a study of blood T cell repertoires in COVID-19. Measured with immunoSEQ multiplex PCR; TCRdb has only the in-frame clones, and not every one. This sample yields fewer than 150,000 clones, of which 70% to 90% are seen a single time; approximately 4.5% belongs to the top ten. The sequenced sample was peripheral blood. These TCRs come from a woman between 45 and 65 years old with acute or convalescent COVID-19.

This clone has only a few counts. The J gene is TRBJ2-2, the V gene TRBV10-2, with D possibly being TRBD1 (5 bases). Trimming stripped 11 bases from V and 5 bases from J, with 18 bases between. Germline CDR1 reads WSHSY; CDR2 reads SAAADI. The CDR3 is 14 residues long. CDR3 sequence: CAGAVALGTGELFF. CDR3 in DNA: TGCGCCGGGGCCGTGGCGCTTGGGACCGGGGAGCTGTTTTTT.

The rearrangement joins TRBV5-6 to TRBJ1-2; TRBD1 aligns across 8 bases. Germline CDR1 SGHDT, CDR2 YYEEEE. This CDR3 spans 14 amino acids. Losses at the gene ends were 0 bases for V and 2 bases for J; bases not matched to a gene: 0. CDR3 in amino acids: CASSLDRGNYGYTF. DNA of the CDR3: TGTGCCAGCAGCTTGGACAGGGGGAACTATGGCTACACCTTC.

The gene calls are TRBV7-2 and TRBJ2-7, with a weak D call TRBD1 (6 bases). The CDR3 sequence is 12 residues long. The V and J ends lost 3 bases and 5 bases respectively, with 8 bases between them. CDR1 SGHTA and CDR2 FQGNSA come from the germline V gene. CDR3 in amino acids: CASSFRGNEQYF. DNA for the CDR3: TGTGCCAGCAGCTTCAGGGGAAACGAGCAGTACTTC.

The rearrangement links TRBV27 to TRBJ2-3, with a tentative D call TRBD1 (5 bases). The CDR3 is 14 residues long. Looked up from germline, CDR1 is MNHEY and CDR2 is SMNVEV (reference sequence). Trimming shortened V by 4 bases and J by 4 bases, and 12 bases separated the two germline ends. The CDR3 loop reads CASSSVGVADTQYF. The CDR3 nucleotides are TGTGCCAGCAGTTCGGTAGGGGTCGCAGATACGCAGTATTTT.

The chain links TRBV30 to TRBJ1-1; 7 positions match TRBD1. V lost 1 base to trimming and J lost 10 bases; unmatched junction nucleotides: 9. Germline V gene data show CDR1 as GTSNPN and CDR2 as SVGIG (reference sequence). The CDR3 is made up of 13 amino acids. The CDR3: CAWSGRGSLPAFF. The CDR3 DNA follows: TGTGCCTGGAGTGGCAGGGGGTCCCTCCCAGCTTTCTTT.

The V and J genes are TRBV28 and TRBJ2-1, with 9 bases matching TRBD2. Germline CDR1 reads MDHEN; CDR2 reads SYDVKM. V dropped 4 bases and J dropped 5; count of bases not matched to a gene: 21. The CDR3 contains 20 residues. The CDR3 DNA reads as TGTGCCAGCAGTTCGGTGAGGGTAGTTTCAGCGGGAGGCCAGGACAATGAGCAGTTCTTC. As protein: CASSSVRVVSAGGQDNEQFF.

This clone appeared a few times. This rearrangement joins TRBV6-5 to TRBJ2-7, with 14 bases that match TRBD2. V trimming: 6 bases; J trimming: 6 bases; junction bases outside the gene matches: 7. The germline CDR1 and CDR2 sequences are MNHEY and SVGAGI. The CDR3 is 15 residues long. The CDR3 DNA is TGTGCCAGCAGGTCCGGGACTAGCGGGAGAGGCGAGCAGTACTTC. It is translated as CASRSGTSGRGEQYF.

This chain links TRBV11-3 with TRBJ2-7, with 10 nucleotides matching TRBD1. CDR1 is SGHNT, CDR2 YENEEA, per germline. The CDR3 has 14 residues. The ends lost 5 bases at V and 6 bases at J; junction bases unmatched: 7. Here the CDR3 reads CASSHSGTGVEQYF. The CDR3 DNA follows: TGTGCCAGCAGCCACTCCGGGACAGGGGTCGAGCAGTACTTC.

This clone was seen a few times. V is TRBV9 and J is TRBJ1-6; TRBD1 matches 7 bases. The CDR3 length is 15 residues. In germline, CDR1 is SGDLS, CDR2 YYNGEE. V was pared by 4 bases and J by 9 bases, with 10 bases of the junction left unmatched. Here the CDR3 reads CASSPTGQSSSPLHF. The CDR3 coding sequence is TGTGCCAGCAGCCCGACGGGACAGTCCTCTTCACCCCTCCACTTT.

The chain uses TRBV6-5 and TRBJ1-2, with 8 nucleotides matching TRBD1. Germline lookup yields CDR1 MNHEY and CDR2 SVGAGI. Trimming removed 3 bases from V and 8 bases from J; junction bases left unmatched: 5. The CDR3 consists of 13 residues. CDR3 amino acids: CASSYEDRGGYTF. CDR3 nucleotides: TGTGCCAGCAGTTATGAAGACAGGGGAGGCTACACCTTC.

The V and J genes are TRBV27 and TRBJ2-3; 8 positions agree with TRBD1. The germline V gene encodes CDR1 MNHEY and CDR2 SMNVEV (reference sequence). This CDR3 contains 15 residues. Unmatched junction bases numbered 5, after V lost 5 bases and J lost 1 base. This chain's CDR3 is CASSRDRSRTDTQYF. In DNA form, the CDR3 reads TGTGCCAGCAGTCGGGACAGGTCCCGCACAGATACGCAGTATTTT.

V and J are TRBV7-9 and TRBJ1-4, with D possibly matching TRBD1 (5 bases). Germline V CDR1 and CDR2: SEHNR, FQNEAQ (reference sequence). The V end lost 2 bases, the J end lost 0 bases, and 7 bases lay between the germline ends. CDR3 size: 15 residues. In DNA form, the CDR3 reads TGTGCCAGCAGCTTACCCAGGGCAACTAATGAAAAACTGTTTTTT. This gives the protein CASSLPRATNEKLFF.

The chain is built from TRBV18 and TRBJ2-1; 7 positions agree with TRBD2. The CDR3 totals 13 residues. In germline, CDR1 is KGHSH, CDR2 LQKENI. The V segment lost 3 bases and the J segment 15 bases; nucleotides outside the gene matches: 11. CDR3 loop: CASSPGGDIRGFF. The CDR3 DNA reads as TGTGCCAGCTCACCGGGAGGGGATATTCGGGGGTTCTTC.

This clone has only a few counts. The chain carries TRBV30 and TRBJ1-5, with D possibly TRBD1 on 5 matching bases. CDR3 size: 13 residues. Trimming took off 1 base at V and 1 base at J, with 5 bases between the two ends. Germline V gives CDR1 GTSNPN, CDR2 SVGIG (reference sequence). The CDR3: CAWSGQSNQPQHF. The DNA of the CDR3 is TGTGCCTGGAGTGGACAGAGCAATCAGCCCCAGCATTTT.

The rearrangement links TRBV5-4 to TRBJ2-7; D may be TRBD2 (5 bases). The CDR3 contains 13 residues. Germline loops: CDR1 SGHNT, CDR2 YYREEE (reference sequence). The V and J ends lost 4 bases and 0 bases respectively, with 8 bases between them. CDR3 nucleotides: TGTGCCAGCAGCGACACTAGCTCCTACGAGCAGTACTTC. Protein product: CASSDTSSYEQYF.

The gene calls are TRBV19 and TRBJ2-3; weak D call: TRBD1 (5 bases). CDR3 size: 14 residues. Germline values: CDR1 LNHDA, CDR2 SQIVND (reference sequence). V lost 5 bases, J lost 5 bases, and 14 bases lay in between. The DNA of the CDR3 is TGTGCCAGTAGTGCGACAGCCCAAGTAGATACGCAGTATTTT. This encodes CASSATAQVDTQYF.

This chain links TRBV28 with TRBJ2-5; the D gene is possibly TRBD1 (6 bases). V was trimmed by 3 bases and J by 5 bases, leaving 10 bases between them. This CDR3 is built from 13 residues. Germline CDR1 and CDR2: MDHEN and SYDVKM. CDR3 loop: CASSLGARETQYF. The CDR3 DNA is TGTGCCAGCAGTTTGGGGGCGCGGGAGACCCAGTACTTC.

In its sample, this clone was seen once. The chain combines TRBV5-8 with TRBJ2-1; TRBD2 aligns across 8 bases. The CDR3 has 17 residues. The germline gives CDR1 SGHTS, CDR2 YDEGEE. With 4 bases clipped from V and 3 bases from J, the junction kept 12 bases outside the gene matches. The CDR3 loop is CASSVGMASGFYNEQFF. The CDR3 region has the DNA TGTGCCAGCAGCGTTGGGATGGCTAGCGGGTTCTACAATGAGCAGTTCTTC.